The source of this T cell receptor beta chain is a study of blood T cell repertoires in COVID-19. Clones were sequenced by immunoSEQ multiplex PCR, and TCRdb holds only the in-frame ones, with some missing. Altogether about 210,000 clones are present, about 85% being singletons, with the ten largest covering roughly 20%. The CDR3 sequence is 11 residues long. Germline CDR1 reads MGHDK; CDR2 reads SYGVNS. Trimming left V 3 bases short and J 3 bases short, with 3 bases between. Source material: PBMCs or T cells enriched from blood (not recorded which). J is TRBJ2-7 and V is TRBV25-1; D gene uncertain. This TCR was recovered from a man aged 40-49 years who had recovered from COVID-19. The DNA for the CDR3 is TGTGCCAGCAGTGACGGCTACGAGCAGTACTTC. Protein product: CASSDGYEQYF.